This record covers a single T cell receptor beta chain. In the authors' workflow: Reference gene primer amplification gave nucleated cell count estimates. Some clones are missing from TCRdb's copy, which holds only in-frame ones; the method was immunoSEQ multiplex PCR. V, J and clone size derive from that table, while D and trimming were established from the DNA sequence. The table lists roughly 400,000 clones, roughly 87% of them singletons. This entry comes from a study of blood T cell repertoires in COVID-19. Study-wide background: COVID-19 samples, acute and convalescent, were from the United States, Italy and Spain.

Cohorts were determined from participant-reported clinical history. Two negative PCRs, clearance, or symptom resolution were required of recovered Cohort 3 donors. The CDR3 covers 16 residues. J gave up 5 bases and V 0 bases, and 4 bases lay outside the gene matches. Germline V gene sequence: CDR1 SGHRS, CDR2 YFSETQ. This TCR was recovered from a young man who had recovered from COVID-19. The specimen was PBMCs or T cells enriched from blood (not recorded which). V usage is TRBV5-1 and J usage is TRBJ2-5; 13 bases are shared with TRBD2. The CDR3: CASSLVGTSGTETQYF. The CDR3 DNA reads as TGCGCCAGCAGCTTGGTTGGGACTAGCGGGACTGAGACCCAGTACTTC. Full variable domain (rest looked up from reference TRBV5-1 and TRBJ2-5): KAGVTQTPRYLIKTRGQQVTLSCSPISGHRSVSWYQQTPGQGLQFLFEYFSETQRNKGNFPGRFSGRQFSNSRSEMNVSTLELGDSALYLCASSLVGTSGTETQYFGPGTRLLVL.